These T cell receptor beta chains were read from a single sample in a study of blood T cell repertoires in COVID-19. Clones were read by immunoSEQ multiplex PCR, and TCRdb kept only the in-frame ones, dropping some. This table holds roughly 300,000 clones, around 88% found once. Sample: peripheral blood. All receptors derive from a woman aged 50 to 60 with acute or convalescent COVID-19. The CDR3 runs from the conserved cysteine through the conserved F or W. D genes are given only for firm matches. Size is stated for part of the rows, as once, few or many counts, or as a class when the clone is expanded.

j_call d_call v_call clone_size cdr3_nt cdr3_aa
TRBJ1-2 TRBD1 TRBV28 NA TGTGCCAGCAGCCTTGACAGGGGAATAGGCTATGGCTACACCTTC CASSLDRGIGYGYTF
TRBJ2-1 TRBD2 TRBV5-1 NA TGCGCCAGCAGCTTGAAGTCGGGTAGCGGGGGCCTATACAATGAGCAGTTCTTC CASSLKSGSGGLYNEQFF
TRBJ2-2 TRBD1 TRBV3-1/TRBV3-2 NA TGTGCCAGCAGCCAAGGTGGGACAGGGGGCATCACCGGGGAGCTGTTTTTT CASSQGGTGGITGELFF
TRBJ2-1 TRBD2 TRBV13 once TGTGCCAGCAGCTTCCTGACTAGCACCTACAATGAGCAGTTCTTC CASSFLTSTYNEQFF
TRBJ1-2 TRBD1 TRBV4-1 many TGCGCCAGCAGCCAGGCACAGGGGGCCTCCTATGGCTACACCTTC CASSQAQGASYGYTF
TRBJ2-2 NA TRBV6-2/TRBV6-3 NA TGTGCCAGCAGTTCCCAGCGGAACACCGGGGAGCTGTTTTTT CASSSQRNTGELFF
TRBJ1-1 NA TRBV5-1 once TGCGCCAGCAGCTTGGTTGGCAGGGGAACGACTGAAGCTTTCTTT CASSLVGRGTTEAFF
TRBJ1-5 NA TRBV7-2 NA TGTGCCAGCAGCTTAGGTAAGGGACTCCAGCCCCAGCATTTT CASSLGKGLQPQHF
TRBJ2-5 TRBD2 TRBV11-2 NA TGTGCCAGCATGGAAAGGGGACTAACTAAAGAGACCCAGTACTTC CASMERGLTKETQYF
TRBJ2-1 NA TRBV15 NA TGTGCCACCAGCCCAGGCCGTAGCTCCTACAATGAGCAGTTCTTC CATSPGRSSYNEQFF
TRBJ1-3 NA TRBV5-4 NA TGTGCCAGCAGCCAGGACAGCTCTGGAAACACCATATATTTT CASSQDSSGNTIYF
TRBJ2-2 TRBD1 TRBV6-5 NA TGTGCCAGCAGGTCCGGACAGGGGGGAACCGGGGAGCTGTTTTTT CASRSGQGGTGELFF
TRBJ2-1 NA TRBV6-5 many TGTGCCAGCAGTTACCCCGGGAGCTCCTACAATGAGCAGTTCTTC CASSYPGSSYNEQFF
TRBJ2-5 NA TRBV6-5 NA TGTGCCAGCAGGGGGGGGGCCCAAGAGACCCAGTACTTC CASRGGAQETQYF
TRBJ2-1 TRBD1 TRBV7-3 NA TGTGCCAGCAGATTCACAGGGGGCGTGGATGAGCAGTTCTTC CASRFTGGVDEQFF
TRBJ1-1 NA TRBV30 NA TGTGCCTGGAGTGGACAGGTAAACACTGAAGCTTTCTTT CAWSGQVNTEAFF
TRBJ2-3 NA TRBV5-1 NA TGCGCCAGCAGCCAATCGGGAGCGAGCACAGATACGCAGTATTTT CASSQSGASTDTQYF
TRBJ1-3 NA TRBV19 NA TGTGCCAGTACCTTGACGGGGATGGGGAACACCATATATTTT CASTLTGMGNTIYF
TRBJ1-2 NA TRBV4-1 NA TGCGCCAGCAGTCCCCCATTCGGGGGAGGCTACACCTTC CASSPPFGGGYTF
TRBJ2-5 TRBD2 TRBV10-3 NA TGTGCCATCAGTGGAGAACCAGCGGGAGGCCGGGGGACCCAGTACTTC CAISGEPAGGRGTQYF
TRBJ1-6 TRBD1 TRBV3-1/TRBV3-2 NA TGTGCCAGCAGCCAAGGAGGGCAGGGGGCGCCCTATAATTCACCCCTCCACTTT CASSQGGQGAPYNSPLHF
TRBJ1-2 NA TRBV30 NA TGTGCCTCACAGAGGGGGGGCTACACCTTC CASQRGGYTF
TRBJ1-1 NA TRBV9 NA TGTGCCAGCAGCCCCCACAGGGACACTGAAGCTTTCTTT CASSPHRDTEAFF
TRBJ2-3 TRBD2 TRBV24-1 NA TGTGCCACCAGTGATAGCGGGACTCCCGGGGATACGCAGTATTTT CATSDSGTPGDTQYF
TRBJ2-7 NA TRBV29-1 NA TGCAGCGTCGAAACCCAGGGTGCCGACGAGCAGTACTTC CSVETQGADEQYF
TRBJ1-1 NA TRBV7-2 once TGTGCCAGCAGTTCTCGGGGACAAATCATGAACACTGAAGCTTTCTTT CASSSRGQIMNTEAFF
TRBJ1-4 NA TRBV7-2 NA TGTGCCAGCAGCTCCCGCGGGGGGATGGATGAAAAACTGTTTTTT CASSSRGGMDEKLFF
TRBJ1-1 TRBD1 TRBV30 NA TGTGCCTTCAGGGGGCCGAACACTGAAGCTTTCTTT CAFRGPNTEAFF
TRBJ2-7 TRBD1 TRBV7-9 NA TGTGCCAGCAGCCTGACAGGGCGGGAGCAGTACTTC CASSLTGREQYF
TRBJ2-2 NA TRBV23-1 few TGCGCCAGCAGTCGTGTAAGGGAGTTCACCGGGGAGCTGTTTTTT CASSRVREFTGELFF
TRBJ1-5 NA TRBV12-5 NA TGTGCTAGTGGTTTGGAACAGGGTCAGCCCCAGCATTTT CASGLEQGQPQHF
TRBJ2-3 NA TRBV12-3/TRBV12-4 NA TGTGCCAGCAGTTTTGACAGGCTAGATACGCAGTATTTT CASSFDRLDTQYF
TRBJ1-1 NA TRBV7-3 NA TGTGCCAGCAGCTTCAATCCCTTGGCAGGTGTGAACACTGAAGCTTTCTTT CASSFNPLAGVNTEAFF
TRBJ2-1 NA TRBV7-9 NA TGTGCCAGCAGCTTAGCGTCAGGAGGGGGCCTTAATGAGCAGTTCTTC CASSLASGGGLNEQFF
TRBJ1-2 NA TRBV5-1 NA TGCGCCAGCAGCTTGAGGGAGGGCTCCTATGGCTACACCTTC CASSLREGSYGYTF
TRBJ2-3 TRBD2 TRBV5-1 NA TGCGCCAGCAGCCAGAGCCCCGGGGGGAGGAGCCCAGATACGCAGTATTTT CASSQSPGGRSPDTQYF
TRBJ1-3 NA TRBV30 NA TGTGCCTGGAGTGTACCAGGGGCGCTCGGAAACACCATATATTTT CAWSVPGALGNTIYF
TRBJ1-2 TRBD1 TRBV4-1 few TGCGCCAGCAGCCAAACTACAGGGGTTCGGGGCTACACCTTC CASSQTTGVRGYTF
TRBJ1-1 NA TRBV6-5 NA TGTGCCAGCATGCCAACTTTAAGGAACACTGAAGCTTTCTTT CASMPTLRNTEAFF
TRBJ1-1 TRBD1 TRBV2 NA TGTGCCAGCAGAACACAGGGGGCTAACACTGAAGCTTTCTTT CASRTQGANTEAFF
TRBJ2-1 TRBD2 TRBV29-1 NA TGCAGCGTTAGCGGGGTAAGCTCCTACAATGAGCAGTTCTTC CSVSGVSSYNEQFF
TRBJ2-3 TRBD1 TRBV30 NA TGTGCCTGGAGTGGTGGACAGGGGAGGTATACGCAGTATTTT CAWSGGQGRYTQYF
TRBJ2-1 TRBD2 TRBV18 few TGTGCCAGCTCACCAGGGCTAGCGGGAGTACATGAGCAGTTCTTC CASSPGLAGVHEQFF
TRBJ1-2 NA TRBV3-1/TRBV3-2 NA TGTGCCAGCAGCCAAGCAGACCGACCGGGTGGTGGCTACACCTTC CASSQADRPGGGYTF
TRBJ1-5 NA TRBV6-5 NA TGTGCCAGCAGTTCACAGGGAAAGGAGGATCAGCCCCAGCATTTT CASSSQGKEDQPQHF
TRBJ1-5 NA TRBV6-5 NA TGTGCCAGCAGACCCGGGACTCCCAGCAATCAGCCCCAGCATTTT CASRPGTPSNQPQHF